The clone carrying this T cell receptor beta chain appeared a few times. Antigen unknown. Amplification of TCR alpha and beta CDR3 regions from RNA used iRepertoire nested multiplex PCR. Each CDR3 protein is one row after TCRdb ran MiXCR on the multiplex PCR reads. The sample has 400,000 or so distinct CDR3 sequences; more than 35% are singletons. CDR1 and CDR2 from the germline V gene are SQVTM and ANQGSEA. V lost 1 base and J lost 6, with 16 bases in between. This CDR3 contains 15 residues. This sample is part of a study of glioma-infiltrating T cells. The overall study: About 1.1 million peripheral T cells were targeted at roughly 4.5- to 10-fold coverage. Study-wide results and limits: A blood CDR3 motif signature was depleted in highly divergent patients. Tissue and blood shared very few CDR3 sequences. Tissue-blood divergence was below expectation in non-neoplastic patients, above in gliomas.

This TCR was sampled from a human donor with low-grade glioma or glioblastoma, undergoing nonglioma brain surgery, or in good health (not recorded which). The chain is built from TRBV29-1 and TRBJ2-1; D is uncertain. Source material: glioma tissue, nonneoplastic brain tissue, or PBMCs (not recorded which). The CDR3 bases are TGCAGCGTTGAAGGTAGTCAGGTAACTTTCAATGAGCAGTTCTTC. It yields the protein CSVEGSQVTFNEQFF.